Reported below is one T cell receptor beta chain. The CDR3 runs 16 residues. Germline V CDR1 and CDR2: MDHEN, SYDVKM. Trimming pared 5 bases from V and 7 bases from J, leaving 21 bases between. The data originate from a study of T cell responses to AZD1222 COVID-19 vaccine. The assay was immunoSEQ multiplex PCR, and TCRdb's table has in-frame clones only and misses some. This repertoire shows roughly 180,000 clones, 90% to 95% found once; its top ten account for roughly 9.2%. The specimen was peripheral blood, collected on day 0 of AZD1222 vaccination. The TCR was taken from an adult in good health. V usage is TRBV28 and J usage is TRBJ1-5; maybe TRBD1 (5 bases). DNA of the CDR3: TGTGCCAGCAGTAAAGGGTCCGGGACTGTCACCCAGCCCCAGCATTTT. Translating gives CASSKGSGTVTQPQHF.